The following is a TCR beta chain sequence with its context. The antigen remains unidentified. This sample was included in a study of OX40 agonist ivuxolimab in advanced cancers. Notes on the study in general: Researchers did not establish what antigens the expanded peripheral T cells target. Both CD4+ and CD8+ T cell populations in blood had undergone clonal expansion by week 6 at 0.1 to 3.0 mg/kg. CD8+ T cells (on average) carried more expanded clones than CD4+ T cells.

The V end was cut by 4 bases, the J end by 3 bases, with 13 bases between. Germline CDR1 SGHTA, CDR2 FQGTGA. CDR3 length: 15 amino acids. Only in-frame clones appear in the TCRdb table, and some are missing; sequencing was by immunoSEQ multiplex PCR. This sample has about 69,000 clones, with almost 90% found just once. The rearrangement joins TRBV7-3 to TRBJ2-1; D not certain. Sequences were derived from CD4+ or CD8+ T cells sorted from blood, sampled in a trial of the OX40 agonist ivuxolimab. This clonotype was sampled from an adult with an advanced solid tumor such as melanoma, head and neck, liver or kidney cancer. CDR3 region: CASSSSPLNYNEQFF. The CDR3 DNA is TGTGCCAGCAGCTCCTCCCCCCTAAACTACAATGAGCAGTTCTTC.